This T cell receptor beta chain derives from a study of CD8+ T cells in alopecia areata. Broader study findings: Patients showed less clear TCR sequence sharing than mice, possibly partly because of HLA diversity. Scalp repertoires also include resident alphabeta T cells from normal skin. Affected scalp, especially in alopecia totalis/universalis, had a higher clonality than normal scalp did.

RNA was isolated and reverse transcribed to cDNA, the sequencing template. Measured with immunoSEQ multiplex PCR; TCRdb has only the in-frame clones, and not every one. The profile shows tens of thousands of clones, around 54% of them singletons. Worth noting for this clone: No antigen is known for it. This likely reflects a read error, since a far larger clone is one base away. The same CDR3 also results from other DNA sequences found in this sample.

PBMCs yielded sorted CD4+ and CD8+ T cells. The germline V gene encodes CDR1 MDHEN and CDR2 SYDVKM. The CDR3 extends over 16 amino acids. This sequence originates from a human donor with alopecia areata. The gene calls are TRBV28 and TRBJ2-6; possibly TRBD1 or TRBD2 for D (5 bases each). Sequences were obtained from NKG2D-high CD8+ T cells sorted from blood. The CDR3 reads CASSSLRGFGANVLTF. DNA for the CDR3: TGTGCCAGCAGTTCCCTCAGAGGGTTCGGGGCCAACGTTCTGACTTTC.